This T cell receptor (beta chain) was recovered during a study of blood T cell repertoires in COVID-19. Study-level information: Italy, Spain and the United States were the sources of the convalescent and acute COVID-19 samples. In each case, the material was cDNA or gDNA derived from T cells, B-cell-depleted T cells, or PBMCs.

Clones were read by immunoSEQ multiplex PCR, and TCRdb kept only the in-frame ones, dropping some. The sample comprises approximately 200,000 clones, approximately 80% of which are singletons, and around 7.2% rests with the top ten. This CDR3 has 15 amino acids. From germline, CDR1 is SGHAT and CDR2 FQNNGV. The V end lost 0 bases, the J end lost 2 bases, and 9 bases lay between the germline ends. The source is a woman aged 50 to 65 with acute or convalescent COVID-19. The genes are TRBV11-2 and TRBJ2-3, with D unclear. Specimen: peripheral blood. The CDR3 DNA is TGTGCCAGCAGCTTAGATTGGCTTACCACAGATACGCAGTATTTT. It translates to CASSLDWLTTDTQYF.